What follows is one T cell receptor beta chain and its context. This sample is part of a study of T cell changes during pregnancy in multiple sclerosis. Only in-frame clones appear in the TCRdb table, and some are missing; sequencing was by immunoSEQ multiplex PCR. The sample consists of about 48,000 clones, roughly 88% of them appearing once. The sequence was collected from a female donor with multiple sclerosis, enrolled in a pregnancy study. The sequences come from CD4+ T cells from peripheral blood mononuclear cells, collected in the second trimester of pregnancy.

CDR3 amino acids: CAISGIIAGGGGEQFF. CDR3 DNA sequence: TGTGCCATCAGTGGAATAATAGCGGGAGGGGGAGGTGAGCAGTTCTTC. The chain combines TRBV10-3 with TRBJ2-1; 11 nucleotides line up with TRBD2. With V trimmed by 4 bases and J by 9 bases, 11 bases remained unmatched. CDR1 ENHRY and CDR2 SYGVKD come from the germline V gene. The CDR3 sequence is 16 residues long.